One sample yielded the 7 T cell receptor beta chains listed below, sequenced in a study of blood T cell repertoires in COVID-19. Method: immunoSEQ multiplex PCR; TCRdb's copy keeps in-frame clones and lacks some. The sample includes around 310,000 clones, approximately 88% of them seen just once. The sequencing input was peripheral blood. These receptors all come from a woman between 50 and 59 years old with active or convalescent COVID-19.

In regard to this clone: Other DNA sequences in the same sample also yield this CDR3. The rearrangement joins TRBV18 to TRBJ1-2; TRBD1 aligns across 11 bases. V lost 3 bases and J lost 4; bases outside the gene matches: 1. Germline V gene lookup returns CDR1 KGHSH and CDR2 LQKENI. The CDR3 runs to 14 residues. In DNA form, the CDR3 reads TGTGCCAGCTCACCGGGACAGGGGGTCTATGGCTACACCTTC. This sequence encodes CASSPGQGVYGYTF.

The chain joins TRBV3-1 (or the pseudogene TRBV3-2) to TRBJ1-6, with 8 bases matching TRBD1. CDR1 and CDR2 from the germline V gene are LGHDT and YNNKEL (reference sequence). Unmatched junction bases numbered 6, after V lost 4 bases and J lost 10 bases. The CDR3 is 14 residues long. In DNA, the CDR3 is TGTGCCAGCAGCCCGACAGGGGTCGGATCACCCCTCCACTTT. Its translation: CASSPTGVGSPLHF.

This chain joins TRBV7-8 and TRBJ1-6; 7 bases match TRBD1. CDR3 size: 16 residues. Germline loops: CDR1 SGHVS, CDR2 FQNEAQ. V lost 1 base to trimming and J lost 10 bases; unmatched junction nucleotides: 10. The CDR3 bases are TGTGCCAGCAGCTTAGGAGTACAGGGGAGCGCCTCACCCCTCCACTTT. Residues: CASSLGVQGSASPLHF.

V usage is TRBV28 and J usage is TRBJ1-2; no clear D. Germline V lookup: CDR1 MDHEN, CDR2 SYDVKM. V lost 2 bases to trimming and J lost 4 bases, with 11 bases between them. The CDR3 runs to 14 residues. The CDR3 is CASSLAHASYGYTF. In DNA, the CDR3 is TGTGCCAGCAGTTTAGCTCATGCTAGCTATGGCTACACCTTC.

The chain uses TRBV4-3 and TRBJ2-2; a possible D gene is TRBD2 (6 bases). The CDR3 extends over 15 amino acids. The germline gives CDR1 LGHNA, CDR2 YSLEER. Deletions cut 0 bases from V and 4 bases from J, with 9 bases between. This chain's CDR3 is CASSQEGGFTGELFF. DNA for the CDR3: TGCGCCAGCAGCCAAGAAGGAGGGTTCACCGGGGAGCTGTTTTTT.

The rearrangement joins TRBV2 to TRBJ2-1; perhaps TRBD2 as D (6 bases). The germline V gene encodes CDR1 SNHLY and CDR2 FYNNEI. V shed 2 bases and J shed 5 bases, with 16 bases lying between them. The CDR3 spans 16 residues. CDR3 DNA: TGTGCCAGCAGTGAATTTGTGGGAGGAGTCGACAATGAGCAGTTCTTC. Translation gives CASSEFVGGVDNEQFF.

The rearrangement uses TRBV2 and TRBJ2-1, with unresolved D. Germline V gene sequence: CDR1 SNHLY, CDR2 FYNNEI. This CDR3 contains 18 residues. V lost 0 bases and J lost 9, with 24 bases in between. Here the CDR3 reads CASSEARLDGPITGEQFF. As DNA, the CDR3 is TGTGCCAGCAGTGAAGCGCGGTTAGACGGCCCGATCACGGGTGAGCAGTTCTTC.